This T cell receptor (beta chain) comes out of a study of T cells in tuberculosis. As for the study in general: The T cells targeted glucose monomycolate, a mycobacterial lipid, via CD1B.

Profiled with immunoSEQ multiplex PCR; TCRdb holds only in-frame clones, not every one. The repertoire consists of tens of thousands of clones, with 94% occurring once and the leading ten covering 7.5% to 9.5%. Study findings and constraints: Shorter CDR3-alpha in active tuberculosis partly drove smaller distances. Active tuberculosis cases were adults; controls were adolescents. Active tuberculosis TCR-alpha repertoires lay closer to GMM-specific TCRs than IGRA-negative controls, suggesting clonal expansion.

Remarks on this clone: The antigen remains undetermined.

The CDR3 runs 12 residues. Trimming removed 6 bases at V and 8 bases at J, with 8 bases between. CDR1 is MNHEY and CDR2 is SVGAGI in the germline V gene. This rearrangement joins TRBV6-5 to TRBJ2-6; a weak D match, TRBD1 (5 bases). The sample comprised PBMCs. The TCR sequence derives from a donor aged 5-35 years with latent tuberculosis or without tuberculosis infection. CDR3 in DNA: TGTGCCAGCAGGCAGGGAACCAACGTCCTGACTTTC. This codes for CASRQGTNVLTF.